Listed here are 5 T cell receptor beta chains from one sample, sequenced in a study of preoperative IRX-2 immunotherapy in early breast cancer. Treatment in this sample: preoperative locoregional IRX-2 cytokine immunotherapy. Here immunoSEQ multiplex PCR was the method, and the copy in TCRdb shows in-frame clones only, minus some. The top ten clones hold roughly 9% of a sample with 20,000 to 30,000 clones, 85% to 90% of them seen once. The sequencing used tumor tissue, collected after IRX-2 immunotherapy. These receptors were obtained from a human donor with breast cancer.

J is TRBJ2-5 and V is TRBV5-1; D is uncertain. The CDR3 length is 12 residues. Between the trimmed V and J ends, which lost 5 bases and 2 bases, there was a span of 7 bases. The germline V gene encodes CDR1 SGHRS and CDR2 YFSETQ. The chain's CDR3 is CASREQQETQYF. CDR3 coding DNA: TGCGCCAGCAGGGAACAGCAAGAGACCCAGTACTTC.

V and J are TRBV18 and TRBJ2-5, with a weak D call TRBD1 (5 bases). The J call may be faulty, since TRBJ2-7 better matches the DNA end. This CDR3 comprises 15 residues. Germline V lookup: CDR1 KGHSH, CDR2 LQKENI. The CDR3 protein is CASSPAGSLSYEQYF. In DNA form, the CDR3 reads TGTGCCAGCTCACCAGCAGGGTCCCTCTCCTACGAGCAGTACTTC.

DNA for the CDR3: TGTGCCAGCAGCCCGGGGACGGCTAGCACAGATACGCAGTATTTT. Its translation is CASSPGTASTDTQYF. The chain joins TRBV28 to TRBJ2-3; D possibly uses TRBD1 or TRBD2 (5 bases each). V was clipped by 6 bases and J by 0 bases, with 13 bases between them. The length of the CDR3 is 15 residues. Per the germline V gene, CDR1 is MDHEN and CDR2 is SYDVKM.

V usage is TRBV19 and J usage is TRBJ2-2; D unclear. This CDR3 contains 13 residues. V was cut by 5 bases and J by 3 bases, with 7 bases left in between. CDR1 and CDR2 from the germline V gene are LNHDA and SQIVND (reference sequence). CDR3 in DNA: TGTGCCAGTAGTTTTCTAGACACCGGGGAGCTGTTTTTT. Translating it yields CASSFLDTGELFF.

The chain's CDR3 is CASSSVVLGTAYNEQFF. CDR3 DNA: TGTGCCAGCAGCTCGGTAGTCCTAGGGACGGCCTACAATGAGCAGTTCTTC. The chain joins TRBV7-2 to TRBJ2-1; D is perhaps TRBD1 or TRBD2 (5 bases each). This CDR3 has 17 residues. Trimming took off 4 bases at V and 2 bases at J, with 18 bases between the two ends. The V gene's germline CDR1 is SGHTA and CDR2 FQGNSA. The entire variable domain, with the rest obtained from reference TRBV7-2 and TRBJ2-1, is as follows: GAGVSQSPSNKVTEKGKDVELRCDPISGHTALYWYRQSLGQGLEFLIYFQGNSAPDKSGLPSDRFSAERTGGSVSTLTIQRTQQEDSAVYLCASSSVVLGTAYNEQFFGPGTRLTVL.